The present T cell receptor beta chain was sequenced within a study of T-cell reconstitution after alpha-beta-depleted transplantation in children. As to this clonotype: Its antigen is not identified.

Study-level findings and limits: Two months or so post-transplant, alpha-beta T cells reportedly derived from several hundred expanded graft clones.

V lost 1 base, J lost 3 bases, and 6 bases lay in between. This CDR3 has 13 residues. Germline CDR1 and CDR2: MDHEN and SYDVKM. Preparation of the TCRbeta library used unique molecular identifiers. Each CDR3 protein is one row after TCRdb ran MiXCR on the PCR reads. This sample has some 830,000 distinct CDR3 sequences; approximately 15% occur once, and the top ten carry approximately 5%. This sequence joins TRBV28 and TRBJ1-2; a weak D match, TRBD1 (6 bases). The receptor was derived from a male patient aged 10 to 17 who had a stem cell transplant for acute lymphoblastic leukemia, so the T cells may come from the graft donor. The specimen comprised PBMCs, mostly from graft donor cells, sampled 360 days after TCRalphabeta/CD19-depleted stem cell transplant. In DNA, the CDR3 is TGTGCCAGCAGTTTATACAGGGACTATGGCTACACCTTC. Translating it yields CASSLYRDYGYTF.